These 29 T cell receptor beta chains were sequenced from one sample in a study of identical twins. TCRdb itself ran the 5' RACE reads through MiXCR, one entry per CDR3 protein. This sample has about 810,000 distinct CDR3 sequences; about 12% occur once, and the top ten carry roughly 1.6%. The same specimen was also included in a second study, on yellow fever vaccine responses in identical twins.

The sequencing sample was made of PBMCs. These receptor sequences come from a woman aged 18-29 years in good health.

This clonotype was seen ten or more times. The genes are TRBV12-3 or TRBV12-4 and TRBJ2-3; TRBD2 aligns across 7 bases. V lost 4 bases and J lost 6; bases outside the gene matches: 7. This CDR3 has 14 residues. As DNA, the CDR3 is TGTGCCAGCAGTTCTCGGACTAGAGAGGATACGCAGTATTTT. It yields the protein CASSSRTREDTQYF.

This clonotype was counted between two and nine times. This chain links TRBV27 with TRBJ2-7, with TRBD1 identical over 7 bases. The CDR3 consists of 11 residues. J lost 3 bases, V lost 9 bases, and 2 bases had no gene match. Germline CDR1 MNHEY, CDR2 SMNVEV (reference sequence). The CDR3 nucleotides read TGTGCCAGGGGACAGAGCTACGAGCAGTACTTC. Its translation is CARGQSYEQYF.

The rearrangement uses TRBV12-3 or TRBV12-4 and TRBJ2-1; D possibly corresponds to TRBD1 (6 bases). The V end lost 0 bases, the J end lost 0 bases, and 12 bases lay between the germline ends. CDR3 size: 17 residues. The CDR3, as DNA: TGTGCCAGCAGTTTAGCGCCAGGGGCGCGCTCCTACAATGAGCAGTTCTTC. It codes for CASSLAPGARSYNEQFF.

This clonotype appeared a few times. The chain couples TRBV25-1 to TRBJ2-3; D gene ambiguous. V was shortened by 6 bases and J by 8 bases, with 12 bases between the two germline ends. The germline V gene encodes CDR1 MGHDK and CDR2 SYGVNS. The CDR3 contains 12 residues. The CDR3 protein is CASSVQKGTQYF. DNA of the CDR3: TGTGCCAGCAGCGTCCAGAAGGGTACGCAGTATTTT.

This clonotype was counted many times. The genes are TRBV7-8 and TRBJ2-1; TRBD2 aligns across 9 bases. From germline, CDR1 is SGHVS and CDR2 FQNEAQ. The CDR3 is 17 residues long. V shed 3 bases, J shed 7 bases, and the junction held 13 bases outside the gene matches. CDR3: CASSLGSGGKLRNEQFF. In nucleotides, the CDR3 is TGTGCCAGCAGCTTGGGAAGCGGGGGGAAATTACGGAATGAGCAGTTCTTC.

This clonotype was recorded a few times. The J gene is TRBJ2-1, the V gene TRBV9; TRBD1 matches at 7 bases. The germline CDR1 and CDR2 sequences are SGDLS and YYNGEE. J was trimmed by 6 bases and V by 3 bases; bases with no gene match: 9. The CDR3 length is 15 residues. The DNA of the CDR3 is TGTGCCAGCAGCGACAGGGGCCTAGCCCCCAATGAGCAGTTCTTC. Protein sequence: CASSDRGLAPNEQFF.

This clonotype was observed a handful of times. The rearrangement uses TRBV2 and TRBJ2-2, with no clear D. Trimming shortened V by 1 base and J by 4 bases, and 7 bases separated the two germline ends. CDR3 length equals 14 residues. Germline V CDR1 and CDR2: SNHLY, FYNNEI. CDR3 in amino acids: CASSEGLTTGELFF. The CDR3 DNA reads as TGTGCCAGCAGTGAAGGGCTTACCACCGGGGAGCTGTTTTTT.

This clonotype has just a few counts. The chain combines TRBV5-4 with TRBJ2-3, with D perhaps being TRBD1 or TRBD2 (5 bases each). This CDR3 is 15 amino acids long. The V and J ends lost 0 bases and 1 base respectively, with 9 bases between them. The germline CDR1 and CDR2 sequences are SGHNT and YYREEE (reference sequence). The CDR3 DNA follows: TGTGCCAGCAGCTTGGTGATGGGGGGCACAGATACGCAGTATTTT. Amino acid sequence: CASSLVMGGTDTQYF.

This clonotype showed up just a few times. The chain recombines TRBV6-1 with TRBJ2-2; D might be TRBD1 (6 bases). Germline loops: CDR1 MNHNS, CDR2 SASEGT. This CDR3 has 13 residues. V shed 6 bases and J shed 5 bases, with 10 bases lying between them. The CDR3 spells CASSGGQTGELFF. DNA for the CDR3: TGTGCCAGCAGCGGCGGACAGACCGGGGAGCTGTTTTTT.

This clonotype was detected a few times. The chain recombines TRBV5-1 with TRBJ2-7; 7 bases agree with TRBD1. Trimming cost V 4 bases and J 3 bases; bases outside gene matches: 7. The germline gives CDR1 SGHRS, CDR2 YFSETQ. This CDR3 is built from 14 residues. CDR3 sequence (DNA): TGCGCCAGCAGCGCCGGACAGGTCAACTACGAGCAGTACTTC. This encodes CASSAGQVNYEQYF.

This chain joins TRBV2 and TRBJ2-1; D perhaps matches TRBD2 (5 bases). This CDR3 is built from 14 residues. Germline V gene data show CDR1 as SNHLY and CDR2 as FYNNEI. Deletions cut 6 bases from V and 9 bases from J, with 18 bases between. CDR3 protein: CASSLDGKGTEQFF. The CDR3 region has the DNA TGTGCCAGCAGCCTCGACGGGAAGGGAACTGAGCAGTTCTTC.

The chain couples TRBV7-9 to TRBJ2-3; weak D call: TRBD1 (6 bases). Germline CDR1 is SEHNR and CDR2 is FQNEAQ (reference sequence). V was cut by 7 bases and J by 5 bases, with 16 bases left in between. The CDR3 has 14 residues. CDR3 region: CASTILGAVDTQYF. The CDR3 coding sequence is TGTGCCAGCACCATCTTGGGGGCGGTAGATACGCAGTATTTT.

This clonotype appeared many times. V usage is TRBV20-1 and J usage is TRBJ2-1; 7 bases map to TRBD2. CDR1 DFQATT and CDR2 SNEGSKA come from the germline V gene (reference sequence). Trimming cost V 1 base and J 4 bases; bases outside gene matches: 7. CDR3 length equals 15 residues. The CDR3 spells CSARALGGSYNEQFF. CDR3 DNA sequence: TGCAGTGCTAGAGCCCTTGGCGGGAGTTACAATGAGCAGTTCTTC.

The J gene is TRBJ2-7, the V gene TRBV6-5, with 10 bases identical to TRBD2. The J segment lost 2 bases and the V segment lost 0 bases, leaving 4 bases of the junction unmatched. Germline lookup yields CDR1 MNHEY and CDR2 SVGAGI. CDR3 length: 16 residues. The CDR3, as DNA: TGTGCCAGCAGTTACTCGATAACTAGCGGGACCTACGAGCAGTACTTC. It specifies CASSYSITSGTYEQYF.

The gene calls are TRBV20-1 and TRBJ2-3; 7 bases line up with TRBD1. Germline values: CDR1 DFQATT, CDR2 SNEGSKA (reference sequence). The CDR3 runs to 14 residues. Losses at the gene ends were 2 bases for V and 5 bases for J; bases not matched to a gene: 7. The CDR3 region is CSARFDRAGDTQYF. The CDR3, as DNA: TGCAGTGCTAGATTCGACAGGGCAGGAGATACGCAGTATTTT.

This chain uses TRBV7-2 with TRBJ2-3; D gene ambiguous. Trimming removed 1 base at V and 4 bases at J, with 9 bases between. Germline V gives CDR1 SGHTA, CDR2 FQGNSA. The CDR3 consists of 14 residues. As DNA, the CDR3 is TGTGCCAGCAGCTTAGTTCCGGTAGCAGATACGCAGTATTTT. It specifies CASSLVPVADTQYF.

This clonotype was picked up a small number of times. This chain links TRBV9 with TRBJ2-6; D is possibly TRBD2 (6 bases). Trimming pared 6 bases from V and 0 bases from J, leaving 16 bases between. Germline loops: CDR1 SGDLS, CDR2 YYNGEE. The CDR3 sequence is 17 residues long. The CDR3 nucleotides are TGTGCCAGCACATCGGGACTGGGGTACTCTGGGGCCAACGTCCTGACTTTC. This codes for CASTSGLGYSGANVLTF. The whole variable domain, filled in from reference TRBV9 and TRBJ2-6, reads DSGVTQTPKHLITATGQRVTLRCSPRSGDLSVYWYQQSLDQGLQFLIQYYNGEERAKGNILERFSAQQFPDLHSELNLSSLELGDSALYFCASTSGLGYSGANVLTFGAGSRLTVL.

This clonotype was seen many times. The chain has TRBV5-1 and TRBJ2-1; D gene uncertain. The CDR3 sequence is 15 residues long. Trimming left V 0 bases short and J 0 bases short, with 7 bases between. Germline V gene sequence: CDR1 SGHRS, CDR2 YFSETQ. Written as DNA, the CDR3 is TGCGCCAGCAGCTTGGAGGCGAGCTCCTACAATGAGCAGTTCTTC. Its translation: CASSLEASSYNEQFF.

The gene calls are TRBV9 and TRBJ1-5; unclear D gene. The CDR3 is made up of 15 amino acids. Trimming shortened V by 0 bases and J by 6 bases, and 13 bases separated the two germline ends. CDR1 is SGDLS, CDR2 YYNGEE, per germline. Here the CDR3 DNA reads TGTGCCAGCAGCGTAGATGGCGGGTTCGGTCAGCCCCAGCATTTT. It translates to CASSVDGGFGQPQHF.

The V call is TRBV10-3, the J call TRBJ2-1; D remains ambiguous. Germline CDR1 ENHRY, CDR2 SYGVKD. V shed 6 bases and J shed 4 bases, with 10 bases lying between them. This CDR3 region has 13 residues. The CDR3 spells CAISDFLYNEQFF. The CDR3 bases are TGTGCCATCAGCGACTTTCTATACAATGAGCAGTTCTTC.

This clonotype was seen just once. The chain is built from TRBV29-1 and TRBJ2-2, with D possibly matching TRBD1 (6 bases). The CDR3 runs to 14 residues. Trimming took off 4 bases at V and 1 base at J, with 10 bases between the two ends. Per the germline V gene, CDR1 is SQVTM and CDR2 is ANQGSEA. CDR3 coding DNA: TGCAGCGTTGCCAGGGGCCTGAACACCGGGGAGCTGTTTTTT. Its translation: CSVARGLNTGELFF.

This chain joins TRBV4-1 and TRBJ2-3, with 8 bases matching TRBD2. Germline assignment: CDR1 MGHRA and CDR2 YSYEKL. The CDR3 spans 18 residues. The J segment lost 2 bases and the V segment lost 1 base, leaving 11 bases of the junction unmatched. The CDR3 loop reads CASSQVVSSGTITDTQYF. The CDR3 bases are TGCGCCAGCAGCCAAGTTGTGAGTAGCGGGACGATCACAGATACGCAGTATTTT.

This clonotype was recorded a few times. V usage is TRBV29-1 and J usage is TRBJ2-3; 9 bases fit TRBD2. This CDR3 comprises 16 residues. V gave up 4 bases and J gave up 0 bases; unmatched junction bases: 8. Germline lookup yields CDR1 SQVTM and CDR2 ANQGSEA. CDR3 in amino acids: CSVGLAETRSTDTQYF. The CDR3 DNA follows: TGCAGCGTTGGACTAGCGGAAACACGAAGCACAGATACGCAGTATTTT.

The chain combines TRBV7-2 with TRBJ2-1; 11 bases match TRBD2. The CDR3 has 14 amino acids. J gave up 9 bases and V 5 bases, and 6 bases lay outside the gene matches. Germline CDR1 reads SGHTA; CDR2 reads FQGNSA. In nucleotides, the CDR3 is TGTGCCAGCAGCCGGACTAGCGGGTTTACTGAGCAGTTCTTC. Translating it yields CASSRTSGFTEQFF.

This clonotype was seen more than once but under ten times. The rearrangement joins TRBV28 to TRBJ2-2; D unclear. In germline, CDR1 is MDHEN, CDR2 SYDVKM. CDR3 length equals 15 residues. The V and J ends lost 5 bases and 2 bases respectively, with 12 bases between them. CDR3 protein: CASSRVRFNTGELFF. CDR3 nucleotide sequence: TGTGCCAGCAGTAGGGTCAGATTTAACACCGGGGAGCTGTTTTTT.

This clonotype was detected only a few times. The V call is TRBV5-1, the J call TRBJ2-7; D is possibly TRBD1 or TRBD2 (5 bases each). The germline gives CDR1 SGHRS, CDR2 YFSETQ. The CDR3 is 15 residues long. V lost 3 bases to trimming and J lost 4 bases, with 17 bases between them. The CDR3: CASSCRDLYFYEQYV. DNA for the CDR3: TGCGCCAGCAGCTGCCGGGACCTATACTTTTACGAGCAGTACGTC.

The rearrangement joins TRBV6-5 to TRBJ2-1, with 10 positions matching TRBD2. In germline, CDR1 is MNHEY, CDR2 SVGAGI. Trimming at V came to 2 bases and at J to 8 bases, leaving 12 bases not matched to a gene. The CDR3 loop spans 17 amino acids. The CDR3 region has the DNA TGTGCCAGCAGTTACGGTTCTTTTGCTAGCGGGGGTGATGAGCAGTTCTTC. Translating it yields CASSYGSFASGGDEQFF.

This clonotype was seen a handful of times. The CDR3 sequence: CASSPTGTGSGELFF. The CDR3 DNA is TGTGCCAGCAGTCCTACCGGGACAGGGTCCGGGGAGCTGTTTTTT. The chain is built from TRBV6-1 and TRBJ2-2, with 9 bases lining up with TRBD1. V gave up 5 bases and J gave up 6 bases; unmatched junction bases: 7. This CDR3 has 15 residues. Germline V gives CDR1 MNHNS, CDR2 SASEGT.

The chain carries TRBV7-9 and TRBJ1-1; no clear D gene. The length of the CDR3 is 12 residues. Germline V gene data show CDR1 as SEHNR and CDR2 as FQNEAQ (reference sequence). The V end lost 6 bases, the J end lost 1 base, and 6 bases lay between the germline ends. DNA for the CDR3: TGTGCCAGCAGGCACCAGAACACTGAAGCTTTCTTT. This codes for CASRHQNTEAFF. The variable domain in full, completed from reference TRBV7-9 and TRBJ1-1, reads DTGVSQNPRHKITKRGQNVTFRCDPISEHNRLYWYRQTLGQGPEFLTYFQNEAQLEKSRLLSDRFSAERPKGSFSTLEIQRTEQGDSAMYLCASRHQNTEAFFGQGTRLTVV.